This T cell receptor (beta chain) comes out of a study of preoperative IRX-2 immunotherapy in early breast cancer. V lost 0 bases and J 8 bases, leaving 19 bases between the germline ends. In germline, CDR1 is SQVTM, CDR2 ANQGSEA. This CDR3 contains 16 residues. The repertoire was sequenced with immunoSEQ multiplex PCR; TCRdb's copy has only in-frame clones and lacks some. Of fewer than 25,000 clones listed, about 90% are singletons. Treatment: preoperative locoregional IRX-2 cytokine immunotherapy. Preoperative locoregional IRX-2 cytokine immunotherapy was tested in the phase Ib source study. The chain carries TRBV29-1 and TRBJ1-4, with a tentative D call TRBD1 (5 bases). This sequence was found in a human donor with breast cancer. Specimen: tumor tissue, collected after IRX-2 immunotherapy. CDR3 region: CSVEDRSGERKEKLFF. The DNA of the CDR3 is TGCAGCGTTGAAGATCGTTCGGGGGAACGCAAGGAAAAACTGTTTTTT. Supplemented by reference TRBV29-1 and TRBJ1-4, the full variable domain reads SAVISQKPSRDICQRGTSLTIQCQVDSQVTMMFWYRQQPGQSLTLIATANQGSEATYESGFVIDKFPISRPNLTFSTLTVSNMSPEDSSIYLCSVEDRSGERKEKLFFGSGTQLSVL.